Listed here is a single TCR beta chain. No antigen is known for it. The junction and the germline gene differ at one end; a read error may be behind it. This sample stems from a study of OX40 agonist ivuxolimab in advanced cancers. About the full investigation: Ivuxolimab, which targeted the costimulatory receptor OX40 (CD134), was an agonistic, fully human IgG2 monoclonal antibody. A male proportion of around 80% and a mean age of about 60 years, ranging from 23 to 79, were recorded for the dose-escalation cohort. The purpose of peripheral TCRbeta sequencing was to test whether ivuxolimab changed TCR sequence diversity and led to clonal T-cell expansion. The paper covers the monotherapy dose-escalation part of the phase I ivuxolimab trial, which included N ≈ 57 patients. Three dose-escalation patients achieved partial responses, one with hepatocellular carcinoma and two with cutaneous melanoma. Intravenous ivuxolimab was administered to patients every 2 weeks at six dose levels: 0.01, 0.1, 0.3, 1.5, 3 and 10 mg/kg. Patients were allowed to have had prior anti-PD-1, anti-PD-L1 or anti-CTLA-4 therapy, and roughly two fifths of the dose-escalation patients had been treated with checkpoint inhibitors. Among the roughly 50 dose-escalation patients, about 20 had hepatocellular carcinoma, approximately 15 melanoma, 9 renal cell carcinoma and 9 head and neck cancer. What the work shows at the level of the full study, not this receptor alone: Low levels of normalized T-cell clonal expansion were also seen in some patients who did not respond. After ivuxolimab, expanded clones were on average more numerous among CD8+ T cells than among CD4+ T cells. Partial responders in the 0.1-3.0 mg/kg groups had among the lowest normalized peripheral clonal expansion, especially among CD8+ T cells. At doses of 0.1 to 3.0 mg/kg, clonal expansion of both CD4+ and CD8+ T cells in blood was seen between baseline and week 6. Which antigens the clonally expanded peripheral T cells were specific for was not determined.

Patients with autoimmune disease history or receiving systemic immunosuppression were excluded from the trial. Peripheral blood for TCR sequencing was drawn from every dose cohort at baseline, at cycle 4 day 1 and at cycle 7 day 1. Samples came from an open-label, multicenter, first-in-human phase I dose-escalation trial of ivuxolimab. Adults with locally advanced or metastatic melanoma, renal cell, hepatocellular, or head and neck squamous cell carcinoma were enrolled in the trial. Before TCR sequencing, CD4+ T cells and CD8+ T cells from peripheral blood were sorted into separate populations. According to the germline V gene, CDR1 reads SGHRS and CDR2 reads YFSETQ. From the cysteine through the phenylalanine, the CDR3 covers 15 amino acids. The only DNA kept is the CDR3, 45 bases in frame from the first base. To sequence the TCRbeta CDR3 region, genomic DNA was isolated from the sorted cells. The immunoSEQ Assay was used for sequencing of TCRbeta CDR3 regions. Not all clones reach the TCRdb copy of this immuneACCESS table, which keeps in-frame sequences only. Checked studies attribute under half of the gap to unresolved V genes and leave the rest unexplained. The sample table shows 80,000 to 95,000 clones, and about 91% are seen once. The top ten constitute about 0.51% of the sample.

Sequencing used CD4+ or CD8+ T cells sorted from blood, obtained in a trial of the OX40 agonist ivuxolimab. Here the chain combines TRBV5-1 and TRBJ2-5; 10 of the junction bases match TRBD2. The clonotype was recovered from an adult with an advanced solid tumor such as melanoma, head and neck, liver or kidney cancer. The CDR3: CASSLPSGGAQTQYF. The nucleotide sequence reads TGTGCCAGCAGCTTGCCCAGCGGGGGGGCACAGACCCAGTACTTC.